A selection of T cell receptor beta chains follows, all from one sample in a study of long-term antiretroviral therapy in people with HIV. The method was immunoSEQ multiplex PCR; TCRdb's version includes in-frame clones alone and lacks a portion of them. The sample records tens of thousands of clones, 86% being singletons. Material: unsorted PBMCs, obtained 1.2 years after starting antiretroviral therapy. The receptors originated from a woman in her 50s with HIV. The CDR3 runs from the conserved cysteine through the conserved F or W. The order of the fields is J gene, D gene, clone size, V gene, CDR3 protein, CDR3 DNA. A D gene is named only where the DNA matches it firmly. Size is stated for part of the rows, as once, few or many counts, or as a class when the clone is expanded.

j_call: TRBJ2-1
d_call: TRBD1
clone_size: NA
v_call: TRBV18
cdr3_aa: CASSPGQGPGSYNEQFF
cdr3_nt: TGTGCCAGCTCACCGGGACAGGGACCTGGTTCCTACAATGAGCAGTTCTTC

j_call: TRBJ2-5
d_call: NA
clone_size: NA
v_call: TRBV4-1
cdr3_aa: CASSQDWLKGETQYF
cdr3_nt: TGCGCCAGCAGCCAAGATTGGTTAAAGGGAGAGACCCAGTACTTC

j_call: TRBJ1-1
d_call: TRBD1
clone_size: NA
v_call: TRBV11-2
cdr3_aa: CASSSGQPNTEAFF
cdr3_nt: TGTGCCAGCAGCTCGGGACAGCCGAACACTGAAGCTTTCTTT

j_call: TRBJ2-5
d_call: NA
clone_size: once
v_call: TRBV5-1
cdr3_aa: CASSKDTQETQYF
cdr3_nt: TGCGCCAGCAGCAAGGACACCCAAGAGACCCAGTACTTC

j_call: TRBJ2-7
d_call: NA
clone_size: NA
v_call: TRBV14
cdr3_aa: CASSQGWQFYEQYF
cdr3_nt: TGTGCCAGCAGCCAAGGGTGGCAGTTCTACGAGCAGTACTTC

j_call: TRBJ2-2
d_call: TRBD2
clone_size: NA
v_call: TRBV18
cdr3_aa: CASSPRRASGAATGELFF
cdr3_nt: TGTGCCAGCTCACCAAGAAGGGCTAGCGGGGCTGCCACCGGGGAGCTGTTTTTT

j_call: TRBJ2-7
d_call: NA
clone_size: NA
v_call: TRBV5-4
cdr3_aa: CASSSHRELPSYEQYF
cdr3_nt: TGTGCCAGCAGCTCACACAGGGAATTACCCTCCTACGAGCAGTACTTC

j_call: TRBJ2-5
d_call: NA
clone_size: NA
v_call: TRBV7-9
cdr3_aa: CASSDYKETQYF
cdr3_nt: TGTGCCAGCAGCGACTACAAAGAGACCCAGTACTTC

j_call: TRBJ1-2
d_call: NA
clone_size: NA
v_call: TRBV27
cdr3_aa: CASSLAGSDYGYTF
cdr3_nt: TGTGCCAGCAGTTTGGCAGGGTCGGACTATGGCTACACCTTC

j_call: TRBJ2-5
d_call: TRBD1
clone_size: NA
v_call: TRBV7-9
cdr3_aa: CASSNGQGWETQYF
cdr3_nt: TGTGCCAGCAGCAACGGACAGGGGTGGGAGACCCAGTACTTC

j_call: TRBJ2-1
d_call: NA
clone_size: NA
v_call: TRBV18
cdr3_aa: CASSPTLSSYNEQFF
cdr3_nt: TGTGCCAGCTCACCGACCCTAAGCTCCTACAATGAGCAGTTCTTC

j_call: TRBJ1-2
d_call: TRBD1
clone_size: NA
v_call: TRBV30
cdr3_aa: CAWSGTGYGYTF
cdr3_nt: TGTGCCTGGAGCGGGACAGGGTATGGCTACACCTTC

j_call: TRBJ1-2
d_call: NA
clone_size: once
v_call: TRBV7-2
cdr3_aa: CASSPLSAYGYTF
cdr3_nt: TGTGCCAGCAGCCCCCTCTCGGCCTATGGCTACACCTTC

j_call: TRBJ1-1
d_call: NA
clone_size: NA
v_call: TRBV14
cdr3_aa: CASSQIRLGNTEAFF
cdr3_nt: TGTGCCAGCAGCCAAATAAGGTTGGGCAACACTGAAGCTTTCTTT

j_call: TRBJ1-6
d_call: NA
clone_size: NA
v_call: TRBV30
cdr3_aa: CAWSVGVSPLHF
cdr3_nt: TGTGCCTGGAGTGTAGGGGTTTCACCCCTCCACTTT

j_call: TRBJ2-1
d_call: TRBD1
clone_size: NA
v_call: TRBV5-6
cdr3_aa: CASSLIRGLYNEQFF
cdr3_nt: TGTGCCAGCAGCTTGATCAGGGGGCTATACAATGAGCAGTTCTTC

j_call: TRBJ2-7
d_call: NA
clone_size: once
v_call: TRBV11-2
cdr3_aa: CASSLDGTLGPQYF
cdr3_nt: TGTGCCAGCAGCTTAGACGGGACTCTGGGGCCGCAGTACTTC

j_call: TRBJ1-6
d_call: NA
clone_size: NA
v_call: TRBV2
cdr3_aa: CASNPAQYLSSPLHF
cdr3_nt: TGTGCCAGCAACCCGGCCCAATACTTGAGCTCACCCCTCCACTTT

j_call: TRBJ1-2
d_call: TRBD1
clone_size: few
v_call: TRBV4-1
cdr3_aa: CASSQDESRDREGYTF
cdr3_nt: TGCGCCAGCAGCCAAGATGAGAGCAGGGACAGGGAAGGCTACACCTTC

j_call: TRBJ2-1
d_call: TRBD1
clone_size: NA
v_call: TRBV2
cdr3_aa: CASSPMGQAGEQFF
cdr3_nt: TGTGCCAGCAGTCCTATGGGACAGGCGGGTGAGCAGTTCTTC

j_call: TRBJ2-7
d_call: TRBD2
clone_size: few
v_call: TRBV19
cdr3_aa: CASSIGGSSYEQYF
cdr3_nt: TGTGCCAGTAGTATAGGCGGGAGCTCCTACGAGCAGTACTTC

j_call: TRBJ2-3
d_call: NA
clone_size: NA
v_call: TRBV9
cdr3_aa: CASSVSGVDTQYF
cdr3_nt: TGTGCCAGCAGCGTATCGGGGGTAGATACGCAGTATTTT

j_call: TRBJ1-1
d_call: TRBD1
clone_size: NA
v_call: TRBV4-3
cdr3_aa: CASSQGATGPNTEAFF
cdr3_nt: TGCGCCAGCAGCCAAGGCGCGACAGGGCCGAACACTGAAGCTTTCTTT

j_call: TRBJ1-2
d_call: TRBD1
clone_size: NA
v_call: TRBV15
cdr3_aa: CATSRDLANRGLYTF
cdr3_nt: TGTGCCACCAGCAGAGATCTTGCGAACAGGGGGCTCTACACCTTC

j_call: TRBJ2-2
d_call: NA
clone_size: NA
v_call: TRBV5-6
cdr3_aa: CASSFLTIRFTGELFF
cdr3_nt: TGTGCCAGCAGCTTTCTTACTATCAGGTTCACCGGGGAGCTGTTTTTT

j_call: TRBJ2-1
d_call: TRBD2
clone_size: NA
v_call: TRBV7-8
cdr3_aa: CASSSGPRGEFF
cdr3_nt: TGTGCCAGCAGCTCTGGACCGCGGGGGGAGTTCTTC

j_call: TRBJ1-3
d_call: NA
clone_size: NA
v_call: TRBV2
cdr3_aa: CASSEMRLPGNTIYF
cdr3_nt: TGTGCCAGCAGTGAAATGAGGTTGCCTGGAAACACCATATATTTT

j_call: TRBJ1-2
d_call: TRBD1
clone_size: NA
v_call: TRBV6-5
cdr3_aa: CASRKSRGNYGYTF
cdr3_nt: TGTGCCAGCAGGAAATCCAGGGGGAACTATGGCTACACCTTC

j_call: TRBJ1-3
d_call: NA
clone_size: NA
v_call: TRBV14
cdr3_aa: CASSQGLRNTIYF
cdr3_nt: TGTGCCAGCAGCCAGGGACTGAGAAACACCATATATTTT

j_call: TRBJ2-7
d_call: NA
clone_size: few
v_call: TRBV25-1
cdr3_aa: CASSEPGTLEQYF
cdr3_nt: TGTGCCAGCAGTGAGCCCGGGACACTAGAGCAGTACTTC

j_call: TRBJ2-6
d_call: NA
clone_size: NA
v_call: TRBV7-3
cdr3_aa: CASSSPSAGANVLTF
cdr3_nt: TGTGCCAGCAGCTCCCCTTCGGCTGGGGCCAACGTCCTGACTTTC

j_call: TRBJ2-7
d_call: NA
clone_size: NA
v_call: TRBV6-4
cdr3_aa: CASSPWRRQEAYEQYF
cdr3_nt: TGTGCCAGCAGCCCCTGGAGGCGACAGGAGGCTTACGAGCAGTACTTC

j_call: TRBJ2-2
d_call: NA
clone_size: NA
v_call: TRBV7-2
cdr3_aa: CASSFRHGNTGELFF
cdr3_nt: TGTGCCAGCAGCTTTCGACACGGGAACACCGGGGAGCTGTTTTTT

j_call: TRBJ2-3
d_call: NA
clone_size: few
v_call: TRBV10-2
cdr3_aa: CATSPAADTQYF
cdr3_nt: TGCGCCACATCTCCAGCGGCAGATACGCAGTATTTT

j_call: TRBJ2-5
d_call: NA
clone_size: NA
v_call: TRBV5-1
cdr3_aa: CASSAQETQYF
cdr3_nt: TGCGCCAGCAGCGCCCAAGAGACCCAGTACTTC

j_call: TRBJ2-5
d_call: NA
clone_size: NA
v_call: TRBV11-1
cdr3_aa: CASSLPAETQYF
cdr3_nt: TGTGCCAGCAGCTTACCGGCAGAGACCCAGTACTTC

j_call: TRBJ1-1
d_call: NA
clone_size: NA
v_call: TRBV5-6
cdr3_aa: CASSGLQGKNTEAFF
cdr3_nt: TGTGCCAGCAGCGGCCTGCAGGGAAAGAACACTGAAGCTTTCTTT

j_call: TRBJ2-3
d_call: NA
clone_size: NA
v_call: TRBV21-1
cdr3_aa: CASSKVPGGPTDTQYF
cdr3_nt: TGTGCCAGCAGCAAAGTCCCGGGGGGGCCTACAGATACGCAGTATTTT

j_call: TRBJ2-1
d_call: NA
clone_size: once
v_call: TRBV7-2
cdr3_aa: CASSFRNNNEQFF
cdr3_nt: TGTGCCAGCAGCTTTCGAAACAACAATGAGCAGTTCTTC

j_call: TRBJ2-3
d_call: TRBD2
clone_size: NA
v_call: TRBV10-1
cdr3_aa: CASRGVTDTQYF
cdr3_nt: TGCGCCAGCCGGGGGGTCACAGATACGCAGTATTTT

j_call: TRBJ2-3
d_call: TRBD2
clone_size: once
v_call: TRBV7-7
cdr3_aa: CASSPRRPGLADTQYF
cdr3_nt: TGTGCTAGCAGCCCACGGAGACCGGGACTAGCAGATACGCAGTATTTT

j_call: TRBJ1-2
d_call: NA
clone_size: NA
v_call: TRBV30
cdr3_aa: CAWSVAKGVGYTF
cdr3_nt: TGTGCCTGGAGTGTGGCGAAGGGAGTCGGCTACACCTTC

j_call: TRBJ1-1
d_call: NA
clone_size: NA
v_call: TRBV10-3
cdr3_aa: CAIRGGVLNTEAFF
cdr3_nt: TGTGCCATCCGCGGCGGGGTGCTGAACACTGAAGCTTTCTTT

j_call: TRBJ1-2
d_call: NA
clone_size: NA
v_call: TRBV9
cdr3_aa: CASSVDDNYGYTF
cdr3_nt: TGTGCCAGCAGCGTCGACGATAACTATGGCTACACCTTC

j_call: TRBJ2-7
d_call: TRBD1
clone_size: NA
v_call: TRBV27
cdr3_aa: CASRGQGAGEQYF
cdr3_nt: TGTGCCAGCAGGGGACAGGGGGCAGGGGAGCAGTACTTC